A single sample gave rise to the 19 T cell receptor beta chains below, sequenced in a study of early T cells in non-severe SARS-CoV-2 infection. TCRdb fed the 5' RACE reads into MiXCR, producing one record per CDR3 protein. The sample records tens of thousands of distinct CDR3 sequences, about an eighth being singletons. Material for sequencing was whole blood. Receptors originate from an adult who was a healthcare worker with PCR-confirmed SARS-CoV-2 infection or an uninfected control (not recorded which).

The chain recombines TRBV4-1 with TRBJ2-7, with 8 nucleotides matching TRBD1. The length of the CDR3 is 14 residues. V gave up 0 bases and J gave up 5 bases; unmatched junction bases: 3. Germline V gives CDR1 MGHRA, CDR2 YSYEKL. The CDR3 bases are TGCGCCAGCAGCCAAGAAGGACAGGGAGACGAGCAGTACTTC. This gives the protein CASSQEGQGDEQYF.

The table lists this clonotype with a few counts. The chain recombines TRBV7-6 with TRBJ1-2, with TRBD1 identical over 7 bases. Germline assignment: CDR1 SGHVS and CDR2 FNYEAQ. The junction had 4 bases not matched to a gene; V was cut back by 5 bases and J by 4 bases. The CDR3 spans 13 residues. CDR3 nucleotides: TGTGCCAGCAGCGAACAGGGGACCTATGGCTACACCTTC. It is translated as CASSEQGTYGYTF.

The chain links TRBV5-1 to TRBJ2-1; 7 bases are a match to TRBD2. V shed 4 bases, J shed 10 bases, and the junction held 14 bases outside the gene matches. This CDR3 is 15 amino acids long. Looked up from germline, CDR1 is SGHRS and CDR2 is YFSETQ. DNA for the CDR3: TGCGCCAGCAGCCCGGGGGGAGGGCCAGGCTTCGAGCAGTTCTTC. Protein: CASSPGGGPGFEQFF.

This clonotype was observed many times. CDR3 DNA: TGTGCCAGCAGCTCCATAGACCAGGGCAATCAGCCCCAGCATTTT. Translating it yields CASSSIDQGNQPQHF. The chain has TRBV7-8 and TRBJ1-5; the D is unclear. CDR1 is SGHVS and CDR2 is FQNEAQ in the germline V gene. V gave up 4 bases and J gave up 2 bases, with 12 bases separating them. The CDR3 consists of 15 residues.

J is TRBJ1-4 and V is TRBV2; D is possibly TRBD1 (5 bases). The CDR3 totals 16 residues. Germline V CDR1 and CDR2: SNHLY, FYNNEI. V lost 3 bases, J lost 4 bases, and 15 bases lay in between. CDR3 sequence reads: CASSDPAGPLNEKLFF. CDR3 sequence (DNA): TGTGCCAGCAGTGACCCAGCGGGGCCGCTTAATGAAAAACTGTTTTTT.

The chain joins TRBV7-2 to TRBJ2-1; TRBD2 is a possible D gene (7 bases). The CDR3 loop spans 13 amino acids. The V and J ends lost 5 bases and 10 bases respectively, with 15 bases between them. Per the germline V gene, CDR1 is SGHTA and CDR2 is FQGNSA. In nucleotides, the CDR3 is TGTGCCAGCAGCCTCTTCGGGGGGACAGAGCAGTTCTTC. It specifies CASSLFGGTEQFF.

This clonotype was counted ten times or more. This rearrangement joins TRBV10-1 to TRBJ2-3; D tentatively reads TRBD1 or TRBD2 (5 bases each). The CDR3 is 12 amino acids. Looked up from germline, CDR1 is WNHNN and CDR2 is SYGVQD (reference sequence). In nucleotides, the CDR3 is TGCCCCCTCCTGGGACCGAAAGATACGCAGTATTTT. It encodes CPLLGPKDTQYF.

The chain carries TRBV29-1 and TRBJ1-1; D is ambiguous. The CDR3 is made up of 12 amino acids. The germline CDR1 and CDR2 sequences are SQVTM and ANQGSEA. V lost 6 bases and J 2 bases, leaving 10 bases between the germline ends. CDR3 sequence: CSVRTVNTEAFF. The CDR3 DNA follows: TGCAGCGTCCGGACGGTAAACACTGAAGCTTTCTTT.

V is TRBV7-2 and J is TRBJ2-7, with D perhaps matching TRBD2 (5 bases). CDR3 length: 14 residues. From germline, CDR1 is SGHTA and CDR2 FQGNSA. Trimming stripped 5 bases from V and 3 bases from J, with 14 bases between. Written as DNA, the CDR3 is TGTGCCAGCAGCCCGCAGAGCGGAGACTACGAGCAGTACTTC. Amino acid sequence: CASSPQSGDYEQYF. Combining the CDR3 with reference TRBV7-2 and TRBJ2-7 gives the whole variable domain GAGVSQSPSNKVTEKGKDVELRCDPISGHTALYWYRQSLGQGLEFLIYFQGNSAPDKSGLPSDRFSAERTGGSVSTLTIQRTQQEDSAVYLCASSPQSGDYEQYFGPGTRLTVT.

The CDR3 DNA reads TGTGCCAGCAGCGACTTCGTGAACACTGAAGCTTTCTTT. Translated, it gives CASSDFVNTEAFF. V gene TRBV11-3 combines with J gene TRBJ1-1, with D unclear. The CDR3 loop spans 13 amino acids. Germline lookup yields CDR1 SGHNT and CDR2 YENEEA. V was trimmed by 5 bases and J by 0 bases, leaving 7 bases between them.

This clonotype was seen ten or more times. The chain joins TRBV4-1 to TRBJ2-7; TRBD1 agrees at 10 bases. This CDR3 comprises 17 residues. Germline V lookup: CDR1 MGHRA, CDR2 YSYEKL. After removal of 6 bases from V and 2 bases from J, the junction contained 13 bases not matched to a gene. This chain's CDR3 is CASRAGTGAPKPYEQYF. The DNA of the CDR3 is TGCGCCAGCAGGGCCGGGACAGGGGCGCCTAAACCCTACGAGCAGTACTTC.

The sample holds a few counts of this clonotype. The gene calls are TRBV3-1 and TRBJ2-1, with a weak D call TRBD2 (5 bases). V lost 0 bases and J 11 bases, leaving 26 bases between the germline ends. This CDR3 has 18 amino acids. The germline V gene has CDR1 LGHDT and CDR2 YNNKEL (reference sequence). The CDR3 sequence: CASSQDFLLAGPNTQQFF. The CDR3 nucleotides read TGTGCCAGCAGCCAAGATTTCCTCTTGGCGGGCCCTAATACTCAGCAGTTCTTC.

This clonotype has more than one count but fewer than ten. V usage is TRBV6-5 and J usage is TRBJ2-5, with 9 bases identical to TRBD2. This CDR3 spans 15 amino acids. CDR1 is MNHEY, CDR2 SVGAGI, per germline. Trimming took 2 bases from V and 9 from J; bases not matched to a gene: 10. In DNA form, the CDR3 reads TGTGCCAGCAGTTACGTTGCGGGAGGGCCTTGGCCCCAGTACTTC. Its translation is CASSYVAGGPWPQYF.

The J gene is TRBJ2-2, the V gene TRBV6-5; a weak D match, TRBD2 (6 bases). Germline V lookup: CDR1 MNHEY, CDR2 SVGAGI. V gave up 2 bases and J gave up 3 bases, with 13 bases separating them. The CDR3 totals 16 residues. CDR3 bases: TGTGCCAGCAGTTACCCGGGGGAGGCGGACACCGGGGAGCTGTTTTTT. Protein: CASSYPGEADTGELFF.

This clonotype has just a few counts. This rearrangement joins TRBV2 to TRBJ2-1; TRBD2 matches at 10 bases. V was pared by 7 bases and J by 7 bases, with 4 bases of the junction left unmatched. The CDR3 has 13 amino acids. From germline, CDR1 is SNHLY and CDR2 FYNNEI. CDR3 amino acids: CASTGLAVNEQFF. CDR3 DNA: TGTGCCAGCACCGGACTAGCGGTTAATGAGCAGTTCTTC.

This clonotype has more than one count but fewer than ten. The V and J genes are TRBV2 and TRBJ1-5, with D possibly being TRBD1 (6 bases). The V gene lost 5 bases and the J gene lost 5 bases, with 13 bases spanning the gap. In germline, CDR1 is SNHLY, CDR2 FYNNEI. The CDR3 runs 14 residues. Written as DNA, the CDR3 is TGTGCCAGCAGTTTTACAGGGAAGGATCAGCCCCAGCATTTT. This translates into CASSFTGKDQPQHF.

There are many counts of this clonotype. Because the CDR3's place on the DNA is in doubt, the DNA is left out and the CDR3 is given as listed by TCRdb. The chain carries TRBV29-1 and TRBJ2-1; the tabulated D call, TRBD2, remains unverified against the DNA. The CDR3 is 15 residues long, counting both termini. Germline V lookup: CDR1 SQVTM, CDR2 ANQGSEA. CDR3 protein: CSVVLWASGSRLWFF.

This clonotype was counted between two and nine times. The chain has TRBV12-3 or TRBV12-4 and TRBJ1-2; D remains unclear. Trimming shortened V by 6 bases and J by 2 bases, and 13 bases separated the two germline ends. The CDR3 totals 14 residues. The CDR3 DNA follows: TGTGCCAGCAGACCAGCGACGGAGAACTATGGCTACACCTTC. Translated, it gives CASRPATENYGYTF.

This clonotype was picked up a small number of times. The J gene is TRBJ2-7, the V gene TRBV10-2; D is possibly TRBD1 or TRBD2 (6 bases each). Trimming removed 4 bases at V and 4 bases at J, with 17 bases between. CDR3 length: 15 amino acids. The V gene's germline CDR1 is WSHSY and CDR2 SAAADI. CDR3 in DNA: TGCGCCAGCAGTGCACCCCCCTCGGGGGCGTACGAGCAGTACTTC. Its translation: CASSAPPSGAYEQYF.